The sequence of this TCR beta chain was determined in a study of radiotherapy plus CTLA-4 blockade in lung cancer. Background on the study: Disease control was achieved by around 30% of patients, and objective responses by about 19%.

Germline V gene sequence: CDR1 SEHNR, CDR2 FQNEAQ (reference sequence). The CDR3 runs 15 residues. Generated by immunoSEQ multiplex PCR, the TCRdb table keeps only in-frame clones and is missing some. The data contain over 75,000 clones, about four fifths of them singletons. The V call is TRBV7-9, the J call TRBJ2-5, with 10 bases lining up with TRBD2. The assigned J gene may be wrong: the sequence end matches TRBJ2-7 better. The TCR sequence derives from a human donor with non-small cell lung cancer who had stable disease on radiotherapy plus ipilimumab. Sequences were derived from peripheral blood, sampled from a patient treated with radiotherapy plus ipilimumab. CDR3 loop: CASSLTSGATYEQYF. CDR3 sequence (DNA): TGTGCCAGCAGTTTAACTAGCGGGGCCACCTACGAGCAGTACTTC.